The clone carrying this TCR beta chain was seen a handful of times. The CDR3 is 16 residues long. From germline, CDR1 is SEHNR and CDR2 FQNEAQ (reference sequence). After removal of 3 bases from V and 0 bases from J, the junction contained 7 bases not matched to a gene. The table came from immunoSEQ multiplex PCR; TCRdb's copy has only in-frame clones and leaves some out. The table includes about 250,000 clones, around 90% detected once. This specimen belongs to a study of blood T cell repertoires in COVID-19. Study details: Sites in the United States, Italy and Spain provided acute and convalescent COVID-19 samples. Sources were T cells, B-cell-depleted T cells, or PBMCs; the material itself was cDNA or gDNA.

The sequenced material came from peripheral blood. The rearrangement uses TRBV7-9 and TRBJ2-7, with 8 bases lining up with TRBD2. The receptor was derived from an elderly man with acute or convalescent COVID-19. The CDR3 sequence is CASSLVVTSGSYEQYF. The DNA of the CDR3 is TGTGCCAGCAGCTTGGTTGTTACTAGCGGCTCCTACGAGCAGTACTTC.